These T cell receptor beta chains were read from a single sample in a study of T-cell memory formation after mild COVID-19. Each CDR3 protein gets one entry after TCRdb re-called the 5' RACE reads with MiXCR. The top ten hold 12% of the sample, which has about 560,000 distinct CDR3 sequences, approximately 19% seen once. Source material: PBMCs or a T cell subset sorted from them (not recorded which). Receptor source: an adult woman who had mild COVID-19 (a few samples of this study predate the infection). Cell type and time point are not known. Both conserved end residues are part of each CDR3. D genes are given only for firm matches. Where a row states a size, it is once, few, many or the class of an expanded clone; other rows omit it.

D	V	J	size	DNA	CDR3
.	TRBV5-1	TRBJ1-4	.	TGCGCCAGCAGCAGGGGGGAGAATGAAAAACTGTTTTTT	CASSRGENEKLFF
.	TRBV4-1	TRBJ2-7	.	TGCGCCAGCAGCCTCCGCGAGCGGTCTGTGGAGCAGTACTTC	CASSLRERSVEQYF
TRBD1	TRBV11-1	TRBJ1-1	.	TGTGCCAGCAGCTCCAGGACAGGGGGTTGGCTGAACACTGAAGCTTTCTTT	CASSSRTGGWLNTEAFF
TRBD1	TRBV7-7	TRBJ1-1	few	TGTGCCAGCAGCCAACCAGGGGGCGAAGCTTTCTTT	CASSQPGGEAFF
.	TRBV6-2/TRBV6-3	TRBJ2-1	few	TGTGCCAGCAGTTACTCGTGGGGGCAAGAAGGCTACAATGAGCAGTTCTTC	CASSYSWGQEGYNEQFF
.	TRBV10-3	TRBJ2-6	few	TGTGCCATCAGTGGACAGTCGGACGGGGCCAACGTCCTGACTTTC	CAISGQSDGANVLTF
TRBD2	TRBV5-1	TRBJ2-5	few	TGCGCCAGCAGCTCAGGACTAGTGGAAGAGACCCAGTACTTC	CASSSGLVEETQYF
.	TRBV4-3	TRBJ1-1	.	TGCGCCAGCAGCCAAGTCCCTCGAGGGACTGAAGCTTTCTTT	CASSQVPRGTEAFF
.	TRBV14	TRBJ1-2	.	TGTGCCAGCAGCCAAGATTTAGAAGGGAGCTACACCTTC	CASSQDLEGSYTF
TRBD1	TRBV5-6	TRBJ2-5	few	TGTGCCAGCAGCTACCGGGGACAGGGGACGGAGACCCAGTACTTC	CASSYRGQGTETQYF
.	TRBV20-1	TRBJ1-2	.	TGCAGTGTCCCGACGGGTGGCTACACCTTC	CSVPTGGYTF
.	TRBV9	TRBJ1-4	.	TGTGCCAGCAGCGAACGAGGGGGGAATGAAAAACTGTTTTTT	CASSERGGNEKLFF
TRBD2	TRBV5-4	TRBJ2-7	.	TGTGCCAGCAGTCAGGGCACTAGCGTCTTCTCCTACGAGCAGTACTTC	CASSQGTSVFSYEQYF
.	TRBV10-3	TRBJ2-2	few	TGTGCCATCAATCCGGGAGCAGGCACCGGGGAGCTGTTTTTT	CAINPGAGTGELFF
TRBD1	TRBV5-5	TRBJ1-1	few	TGTGCCAGCAGCCTTGCGTTCCGCACCAGACAGGGGTTAAACACTGAAGCTTTCTTT	CASSLAFRTRQGLNTEAFF
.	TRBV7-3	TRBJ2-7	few	TGTGCCAGCAGCTTACGGGACCGTACTCTAATCTACGAGCAGTACTTC	CASSLRDRTLIYEQYF
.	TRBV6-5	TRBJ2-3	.	TGTGCCAGCAGTTACGGAAACAGATTTTCAGATACGCAGTATTTT	CASSYGNRFSDTQYF
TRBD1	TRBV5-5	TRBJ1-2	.	TGTGCCAGCAGCAAATTGGACAGGGACTATGGCTACACCTTC	CASSKLDRDYGYTF
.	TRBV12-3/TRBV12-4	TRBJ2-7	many	TGTGCCAGCAGTTCGCCATACTACGAGCAGTACTTC	CASSSPYYEQYF
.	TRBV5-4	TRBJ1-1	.	TGTGCCAGCAGCGTAGGGGGAGAGGGAACTGAAGCTTTCTTT	CASSVGGEGTEAFF
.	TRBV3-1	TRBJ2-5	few	TGTGCCAGCAGCCCTTCTCCCGGGACAAGTCTCCAAGAGACCCAGTACTTC	CASSPSPGTSLQETQYF
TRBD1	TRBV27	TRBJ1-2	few	TGTGCCAGCAGTGCTACAGGGGTCGGCTACACCTTC	CASSATGVGYTF
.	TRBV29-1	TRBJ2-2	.	TGCAGCGTTGGGGGGGAAAAGGACACCGGGGAGCTGTTTTTT	CSVGGEKDTGELFF
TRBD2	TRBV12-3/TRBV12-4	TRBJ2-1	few	TGTGCCAGCAGCCTACCGGGACTAGCGGGATTTTTCAATGAGCAGTTCTTC	CASSLPGLAGFFNEQFF
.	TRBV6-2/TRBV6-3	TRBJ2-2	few	TGTGCCAGCGTTAAACAGGGTTTGAACACCGGGGAGCTGTTTTTT	CASVKQGLNTGELFF
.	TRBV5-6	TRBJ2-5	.	TGTGCCAGCAGCTTAAGCATGATGGCAGTCCAAGAGACCCAGTACTTC	CASSLSMMAVQETQYF
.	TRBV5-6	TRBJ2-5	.	TGTGCCAGCAGCTTTCTCTCATTAAAAGAGACCCAGTACTTC	CASSFLSLKETQYF
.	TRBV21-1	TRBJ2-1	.	TGTGCCAACTCGGGAGCGGTGAGCTCCTACAATGAGCAGTTCTTC	CANSGAVSSYNEQFF
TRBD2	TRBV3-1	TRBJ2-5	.	TGTGCCAGCAGCCTAGCCGGGACTAGCGGGGATCGACAGTACTTC	CASSLAGTSGDRQYF
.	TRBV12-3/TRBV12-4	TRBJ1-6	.	TGTGCCACCGGGATACATGGGGGGGATTCACCCCTCCACTTT	CATGIHGGDSPLHF
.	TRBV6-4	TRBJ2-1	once	TGTGCCAGCAGTGACTCAGGCGGGGCCAAGAATGAGCAGTTCTTC	CASSDSGGAKNEQFF
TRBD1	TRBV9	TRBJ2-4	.	TGTGCCAGCAGCATATCAGGGGGCGGCAAAAACATTCAGTACTTC	CASSISGGGKNIQYF
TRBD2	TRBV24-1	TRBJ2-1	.	TGTGCCACGCCGTGCTCGTTTAGCGGGAGTGGTGATGGGTACAATGAGCAGTTCTTC	CATPCSFSGSGDGYNEQFF
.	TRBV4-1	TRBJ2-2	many	TGCGCCAGCAGTCGACTAGAGAACACCGGGGAGCTGTTTTTT	CASSRLENTGELFF
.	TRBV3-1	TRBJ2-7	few	TGCGCCAGCAGCCCAGGCAGAGCCGAGCAGTACTTC	CASSPGRAEQYF
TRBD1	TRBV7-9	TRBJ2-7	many	TGTGCCAGCAGCGTGGGACAGCCTTACGAGCAGTACTTC	CASSVGQPYEQYF
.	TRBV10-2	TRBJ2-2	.	TGCGCCAGCAGTGAGTCATGGGGCACCGGGGAGCTGTTTTTT	CASSESWGTGELFF
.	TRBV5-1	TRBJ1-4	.	TGCGCCAGCAGCCGTTCGGGGGCTCGTGGTAATGAAAAACTGTTTTTT	CASSRSGARGNEKLFF
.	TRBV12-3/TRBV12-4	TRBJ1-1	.	TGTGCCAGCAGTGCCCAAGACAGTTACAACTCTGAAGCTTTCTTT	CASSAQDSYNSEAFF
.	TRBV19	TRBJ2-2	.	TGTGCCAGTACGGATCTCGAGAACGGGGAGCTGTTTTTT	CASTDLENGELFF
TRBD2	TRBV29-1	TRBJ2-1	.	TGCAGCGTTGAAGAGGCGGGGGGTAACTACAATGAGCAGTTCTTC	CSVEEAGGNYNEQFF
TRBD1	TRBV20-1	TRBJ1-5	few	TGCAGTGCGAGTGGACAGGGATTGAATCAGCCCCAGCATTTT	CSASGQGLNQPQHF
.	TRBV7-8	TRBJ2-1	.	TGTGCCAGCAGCTCGAAGGTCCGGGGGAACGGCAATGAGCAGTTCTTC	CASSSKVRGNGNEQFF
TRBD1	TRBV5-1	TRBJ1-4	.	TGCGCCTCCCGAGCACAGGGGTCTAATGAAAAACTGTTTTTT	CASRAQGSNEKLFF
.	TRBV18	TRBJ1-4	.	TGTGCCAGCTCACCAGGGGAAAAACTGTTTTTT	CASSPGEKLFF
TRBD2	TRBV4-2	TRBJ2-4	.	TGTGCCAGCAGCCAAGATAGGCCCGGGACTAGAGAAAACATTCAGTACTTC	CASSQDRPGTRENIQYF
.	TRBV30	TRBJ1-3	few	TGTGCCTGGAGTCAGGGATTCTCTGGAAACACCATATATTTT	CAWSQGFSGNTIYF
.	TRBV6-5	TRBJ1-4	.	TGTGCCAGCAGTTACTCTTCGGGCGGCCTTAATGAAAAACTGTTTTTT	CASSYSSGGLNEKLFF
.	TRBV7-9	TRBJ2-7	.	TGTGCCAGCAGCTTAGGCCAGAGCCTTACCTACGAGCAGTACTTC	CASSLGQSLTYEQYF
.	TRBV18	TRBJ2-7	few	TGTGCCAGCGCCTCGACAGGCAGCTCCTACGAGCAGTACTTC	CASASTGSSYEQYF
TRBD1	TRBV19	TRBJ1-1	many	TGTGCCAGTAGTGTACGGGACAGGTCGAACACTGAAGCTTTCTTT	CASSVRDRSNTEAFF
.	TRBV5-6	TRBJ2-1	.	TGTGCCAGCAGCTACGGGACGTTACACAATGAGCAGTTCTTC	CASSYGTLHNEQFF
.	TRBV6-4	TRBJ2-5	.	TGTGCCAGCAGTGACTCAGGGAGACAAGAGACCCAGTACTTC	CASSDSGRQETQYF
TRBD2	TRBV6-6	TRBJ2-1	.	TGTGCCAGCAGACCCCAACTAGCGGGAGTCTATGAGCAGTTCTTC	CASRPQLAGVYEQFF
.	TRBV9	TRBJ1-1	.	TGTGCCAGCAGCCCGATCAGCGTAGCTGAAGCTTTCTTT	CASSPISVAEAFF
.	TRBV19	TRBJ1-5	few	TGTGCCAGTAGTATTAGGAGTAGCAATCAGCCCCAGCATTTT	CASSIRSSNQPQHF
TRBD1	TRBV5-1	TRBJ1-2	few	TGCGCCAGCAGCCCGGGACAGGGGGCGAGTGGCTACACCTTC	CASSPGQGASGYTF
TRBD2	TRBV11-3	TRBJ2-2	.	TGTGCCAGCAGCCCTCGGACTAGCGCCGAGGAAAACACCGGGGAGCTGTTTTTT	CASSPRTSAEENTGELFF